The clone carrying this TCR beta chain was seen at least ten times. Profiles of TCR beta VDJ and CDR3 were generated from a genomic DNA template. Each CDR3 protein gets one entry after TCRdb re-called the reads with MiXCR. The repertoire includes approximately 200,000 distinct CDR3 sequences, over 60% of them detected once, and around 45% sits in the top ten. The data were taken from a study of CD8+CD57+ T cells in acquired aplastic anemia. Germline V gene sequence: CDR1 SQVTM, CDR2 ANQGSEA. The V and J ends lost 6 bases and 2 bases respectively, with 17 bases between them. This CDR3 has 14 residues. This clonotype was sampled from a human donor with severe aplastic anemia or a healthy control (not recorded which). This chain connects TRBV29-1 to TRBJ2-7; D unresolved. The specimen was sorted CD4+, CD8+, or CD8+CD57+ T cells (not recorded which) from PBMCs. In DNA form, the CDR3 reads TGCAGCGTGTCCCTCAGCGTTTCAACCTACGAGCAGTACTTC. Translating gives CSVSLSVSTYEQYF.